This T cell receptor beta chain stems from a study of T cell changes during pregnancy in multiple sclerosis. Repertoires were generated with immunoSEQ multiplex PCR, while TCRdb's copy carries only in-frame clones and drops some. There are some 50,000 clones in the sample; roughly 92% occur only once, and around 1% lies in the top ten. The germline V gene encodes CDR1 MNHEY and CDR2 SMNVEV (reference sequence). Trimming at V came to 5 bases and at J to 4 bases, leaving 4 bases not matched to a gene. CDR3 length: 16 residues. The V call is TRBV27, the J call TRBJ2-2; TRBD2 matches 13 bases. This sequence originates from a female donor with multiple sclerosis, enrolled in a pregnancy study. Here the sequenced sample was peripheral blood, taken after pregnancy. The CDR3 here is CASSPRLAGGTGELFF. In nucleotides, the CDR3 is TGTGCCAGCAGTCCCAGACTAGCGGGGGGCACCGGGGAGCTGTTTTTT.